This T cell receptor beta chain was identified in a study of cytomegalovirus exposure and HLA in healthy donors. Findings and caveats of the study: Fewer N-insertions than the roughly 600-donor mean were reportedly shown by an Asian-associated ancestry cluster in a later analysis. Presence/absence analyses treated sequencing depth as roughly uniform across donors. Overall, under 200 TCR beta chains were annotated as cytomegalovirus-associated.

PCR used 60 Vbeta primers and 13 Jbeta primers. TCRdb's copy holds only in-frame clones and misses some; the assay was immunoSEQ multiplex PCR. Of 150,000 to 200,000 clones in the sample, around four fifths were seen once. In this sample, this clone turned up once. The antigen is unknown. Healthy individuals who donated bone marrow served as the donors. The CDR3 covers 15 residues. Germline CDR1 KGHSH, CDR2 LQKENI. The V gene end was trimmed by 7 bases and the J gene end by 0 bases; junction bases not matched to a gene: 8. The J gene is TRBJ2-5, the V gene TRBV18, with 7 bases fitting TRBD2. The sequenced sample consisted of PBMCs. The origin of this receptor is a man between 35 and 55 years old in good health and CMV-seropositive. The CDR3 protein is CASWASGSNQETQYF. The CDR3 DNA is TGTGCCAGCTGGGCTAGCGGAAGTAACCAAGAGACCCAGTACTTC.